The T cell receptor beta chain described here comes from a study of cytomegalovirus exposure and HLA in healthy donors. Study observations and caveats: Most subjects' HLA-A and HLA-B alleles were reportedly predicted from TCR beta sequences.

60 Vbeta and 13 Jbeta primers were used in PCR. This table comes from immunoSEQ multiplex PCR, and its TCRdb copy is limited to in-frame clones, with some not included. This table has tens of thousands of clones, around 67% appearing once. With respect to this clone: Its antigen is not known.

Between the trimmed V and J ends, which lost 7 bases and 2 bases, there was a span of 18 bases. The CDR3 has 15 residues. Looked up from germline, CDR1 is MNHNS and CDR2 is SASEGT. The sequence came from a woman aged 45-60 years in good health and CMV-seropositive. Source material: PBMCs. The chain carries TRBV6-1 and TRBJ2-7; maybe TRBD2 (7 bases). The DNA of the CDR3 is TGTGCCAGCAAAAGGGGCGGGGGCGAAACCTACGAGCAGTACTTC. The encoded protein is CASKRGGGETYEQYF.